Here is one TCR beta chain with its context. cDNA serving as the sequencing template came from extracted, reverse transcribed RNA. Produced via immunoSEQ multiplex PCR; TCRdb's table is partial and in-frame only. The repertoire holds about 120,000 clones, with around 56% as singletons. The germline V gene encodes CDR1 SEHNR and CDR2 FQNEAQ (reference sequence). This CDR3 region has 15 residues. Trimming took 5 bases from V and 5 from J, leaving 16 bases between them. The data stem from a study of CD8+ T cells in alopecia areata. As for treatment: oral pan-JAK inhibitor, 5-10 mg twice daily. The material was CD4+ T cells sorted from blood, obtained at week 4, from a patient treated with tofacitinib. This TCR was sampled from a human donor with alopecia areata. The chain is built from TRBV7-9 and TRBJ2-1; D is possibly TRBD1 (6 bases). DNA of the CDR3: TGTGCCAGCAGCCTTAGGACAGCGCGGGACAATGAGCAGTTCTTC. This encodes CASSLRTARDNEQFF.